These T cell receptor beta chains were read from a single sample in a study of T cells in Graves' hyperthyroidism and ophthalmopathy. MiXCR was run by TCRdb on the multiplex PCR reads, yielding one entry per CDR3 protein. The data contain under 350,000 distinct CDR3 sequences, about 20% of them singletons. Sequencing was performed on blood. Receptor source: a woman aged 45 to 65 with Graves' hyperthyroidism. The CDR3 runs from the conserved cysteine through the conserved F or W. D genes are given only for firm matches. Rows may omit the clone size; those that give it use once, few, many or a size class.

clone_size	v_call	j_call	d_call	cdr3_length	cdr3_aa	cdr3_nt
many	TRBV30	TRBJ1-2	TRBD1	13	CAWVRGRGYGYTF	TGTGCCTGGGTCAGGGGGCGCGGCTATGGCTACACCTTC
.	TRBV5-1	TRBJ1-3	.	14	CASSQQGPGNTIYF	TGCGCCAGCAGCCAGCAGGGGCCTGGAAACACCATATATTTT
many	TRBV12-3/TRBV12-4	TRBJ2-5	.	14	CASSFFGGLETQYF	TGTGCCAGCAGTTTTTTCGGGGGTCTTGAGACCCAGTACTTC
.	TRBV7-8	TRBJ2-7	TRBD1	16	CASSPDGTVARYEQYF	TGTGCCAGCAGCCCAGACGGGACAGTGGCAAGGTACGAGCAGTACTTC
many	TRBV20-1	TRBJ2-1	TRBD2	15	CSARPGLGLGSEQFF	TGCAGTGCTAGACCGGGACTAGGTCTGGGCTCCGAGCAGTTCTTC
.	TRBV5-4	TRBJ2-5	.	14	CASSLGQLQETQYF	TGTGCCAGCAGCTTGGGGCAGCTACAAGAGACCCAGTACTTC
few	TRBV7-9	TRBJ1-2	.	14	CASTTAGAVYGYTF	TGTGCCAGCACCACGGCGGGTGCTGTCTATGGCTACACCTTC
many	TRBV4-1	TRBJ1-1	.	14	CASSQDRGNTEAFF	TGCGCCAGCAGCCAAGATCGGGGGAACACTGAAGCTTTCTTT
many	TRBV2	TRBJ2-1	TRBD2	12	CASNDGGGEQFF	TGTGCCAGCAACGACGGGGGGGGTGAGCAGTTCTTC
many	TRBV27	TRBJ2-1	TRBD2	15	CASSLLREGRNEQFF	TGTGCCAGCAGTTTACTGCGGGAGGGCCGCAATGAGCAGTTCTTC
.	TRBV3-1	TRBJ2-2	.	14	CASSQVANTGELFF	TGTGCCAGCAGCCAAGTAGCGAACACCGGGGAGCTGTTTTTT
once	TRBV5-8	TRBJ1-5	TRBD1	16	CASSLDRGYSNQPQHF	TGTGCCAGCAGCTTAGACAGGGGGTATAGCAATCAGCCCCAGCATTTT
many	TRBV12-3/TRBV12-4	TRBJ2-4	.	14	CASSIRAGLDIQYF	TGTGCCAGCAGTATCCGGGCAGGGTTAGACATTCAGTACTTC
.	TRBV29-1	TRBJ1-1	.	12	CSVWTENTEAFF	TGCAGCGTTTGGACGGAGAACACTGAAGCTTTCTTT
many	TRBV29-1	TRBJ1-1	TRBD1	16	CSVGGTGGFAFPEAFF	TGCAGCGTTGGGGGGACAGGGGGATTTGCCTTCCCTGAAGCTTTCTTT
many	TRBV5-4	TRBJ2-1	.	11	CASSYKREQFF	TGTGCCAGCAGCTACAAGCGGGAGCAGTTCTTC
many	TRBV29-1	TRBJ2-1	.	12	CSVEGLEDEQFF	TGCAGCGTTGAAGGGCTAGAAGATGAGCAGTTCTTC
.	TRBV7-2	TRBJ2-5	TRBD2	16	CASSWPSGSPQETQYF	TGTGCCAGCAGCTGGCCTAGCGGGAGCCCCCAAGAGACCCAGTACTTC
.	TRBV28	TRBJ2-7	TRBD2	14	CASNTGTSAYEQYF	TGTGCCAGCAACACCGGGACTAGCGCCTACGAGCAGTACTTC
many	TRBV28	TRBJ1-2	TRBD1	17	CASSERTGGDWNYGYTF	TGTGCCAGCAGTGAACGGACAGGGGGGGATTGGAACTATGGCTACACCTTC
.	TRBV12-3/TRBV12-4	TRBJ1-5	.	14	CASSKGLRNQPQHF	TGTGCCAGCAGCAAAGGTTTGCGCAATCAGCCCCAGCATTTT
many	TRBV2	TRBJ2-1	.	17	CASTQSSGLALSNEQFF	TGTGCCAGCACCCAATCCTCGGGGCTAGCCCTTTCGAATGAGCAGTTCTTC
many	TRBV10-3	TRBJ1-2	TRBD1	16	CAISEFGDRRDYGYTF	TGTGCCATCAGTGAGTTCGGGGACAGAAGAGACTATGGCTACACCTTC
many	TRBV5-1	TRBJ2-1	TRBD1	15	CASSLGTGRYNEQFF	TGCGCCAGCAGCTTGGGGACAGGGAGGTACAATGAGCAGTTCTTC
.	TRBV7-8	TRBJ2-3	TRBD2	16	CASSSGLAGGTDTQYF	TGTGCCAGCAGCTCGGGACTAGCGGGAGGAACAGATACGCAGTATTTT
many	TRBV7-9	TRBJ2-3	.	15	CASSPASGATDTQYF	TGTGCCAGCAGCCCAGCGTCCGGTGCCACAGATACGCAGTATTTT
.	TRBV28	TRBJ2-7	TRBD2	15	CASRRELAGPYEQCF	TGTGCCAGCAGAAGAGAACTAGCGGGACCCTACGAGCAGTGCTTC
many	TRBV5-1	TRBJ1-1	.	14	CASSMTPWGTEAFF	TGCGCCAGCAGCATGACCCCATGGGGCACTGAAGCTTTCTTT
.	TRBV10-3	TRBJ1-5	.	15	CAISDLRGENQPQHF	TGTGCCATCAGTGATTTGAGGGGCGAGAATCAGCCCCAGCATTTT
few	TRBV3-1	TRBJ1-1	.	13	CASSHETRGWAFF	TGTGCCAGCAGCCATGAAACCCGGGGTTGGGCTTTCTTT
.	TRBV19	TRBJ2-3	TRBD1	17	CASSSQGTGRVEDTQYF	TGTGCCAGTAGTAGCCAGGGGACAGGGCGTGTAGAAGATACGCAGTATTTT
.	TRBV27	TRBJ2-3	.	14	CASSFSGDADTQYF	TGTGCCAGCAGTTTCTCGGGGGACGCAGATACGCAGTATTTT
few	TRBV20-1	TRBJ2-2	.	13	CSAQQTGTGELFF	TGCAGTGCCCAGCAGACGGGGACCGGGGAGCTGTTTTTT
many	TRBV6-2/TRBV6-3	TRBJ2-1	TRBD2	14	CASSLSGGAPEQFF	TGTGCCAGCAGTTTAAGCGGGGGGGCCCCTGAGCAGTTCTTC
.	TRBV19	TRBJ2-7	.	17	CASSMGLRGSSSYEQYF	TGTGCCAGTAGTATGGGGCTAAGGGGGAGCAGTTCCTACGAGCAGTACTTC
many	TRBV12-3/TRBV12-4	TRBJ1-4	TRBD1	13	CASSGTGDEKLFF	TGTGCCAGCAGTGGGACAGGCGATGAAAAACTGTTTTTT
.	TRBV29-1	TRBJ2-1	.	15	CSVEPQGREYNEQFF	TGCAGCGTTGAACCACAGGGGCGGGAGTACAATGAGCAGTTCTTC
few	TRBV5-1	TRBJ2-2	.	15	CASSELGANTGELFF	TGCGCCAGCTCTGAGCTGGGGGCGAACACCGGGGAGCTGTTTTTT
many	TRBV3-1	TRBJ2-7	.	14	CASSQEPSTYEQYF	TGTGCCAGCAGCCAAGAACCTAGCACCTACGAGCAGTACTTC
few	TRBV19	TRBJ1-1	.	14	CATTNRARDTEAFF	TGTGCCACAACGAATCGGGCGCGGGATACTGAAGCTTTCTTT
.	TRBV27	TRBJ2-1	.	15	CASSLSGVPYNEQFF	TGTGCCAGCAGTTTATCAGGGGTCCCCTACAATGAGCAGTTCTTC
many	TRBV2	TRBJ1-2	TRBD1	14	CASSGEQGAGGYTF	TGTGCCAGCAGTGGTGAACAGGGGGCGGGTGGCTACACCTTC
few	TRBV19	TRBJ2-1	.	12	CASSVQPNEQFF	TGTGCCAGTAGTGTTCAGCCCAATGAGCAGTTCTTC
few	TRBV7-9	TRBJ2-3	.	15	CASSKGHKHADTQYF	TGTGCCAGCAGCAAGGGACACAAACACGCAGATACGCAGTATTTT
.	TRBV11-2	TRBJ1-6	.	14	CASSLDPMFSPLHF	TGTGCCAGCAGCTTAGATCCCATGTTTTCACCCCTCCACTTT
.	TRBV11-2	TRBJ2-1	TRBD1	16	CASSLSPGTGGNEQFF	TGTGCCAGCAGCTTAAGTCCCGGGACAGGGGGCAATGAGCAGTTCTTC